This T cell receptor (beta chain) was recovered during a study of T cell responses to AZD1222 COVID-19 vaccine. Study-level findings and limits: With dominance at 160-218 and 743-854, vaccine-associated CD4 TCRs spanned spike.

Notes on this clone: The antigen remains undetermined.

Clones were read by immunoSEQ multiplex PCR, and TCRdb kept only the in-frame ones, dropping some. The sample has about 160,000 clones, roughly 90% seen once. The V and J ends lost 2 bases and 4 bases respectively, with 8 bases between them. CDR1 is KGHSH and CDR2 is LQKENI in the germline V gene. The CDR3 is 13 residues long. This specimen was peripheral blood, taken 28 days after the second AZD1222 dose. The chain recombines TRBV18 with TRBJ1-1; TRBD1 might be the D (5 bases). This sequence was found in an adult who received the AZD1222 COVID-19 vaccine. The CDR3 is CASSPGAGTEAFF. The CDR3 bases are TGTGCCAGCTCACCAGGGGCGGGCACTGAAGCTTTCTTT.